The source of this TCR beta chain is a study of cytomegalovirus exposure and HLA in healthy donors. Germline CDR1 is MDHEN and CDR2 is SYDVKM. The CDR3 consists of 15 residues. The trim removed 6 bases at V and 6 bases at J, leaving 11 bases unmatched. The sample holds one count of this clone. It was with 60 Vbeta and 13 Jbeta primers that the PCR ran. Generated by immunoSEQ multiplex PCR, the TCRdb table keeps only in-frame clones and is missing some. The table shows 150,000 to 250,000 clones, with 85% occurring only once. V gene TRBV28 combines with J gene TRBJ1-5; TRBD1 matches 7 bases. This TCR derives from a woman aged 50 to 60 in good health and CMV-seronegative. Material: PBMCs. In DNA, the CDR3 is TGTGCCAGCAGATACCCAGGGGGTATCCGTCAGCCCCAGCATTTT. Its protein is CASRYPGGIRQPQHF.